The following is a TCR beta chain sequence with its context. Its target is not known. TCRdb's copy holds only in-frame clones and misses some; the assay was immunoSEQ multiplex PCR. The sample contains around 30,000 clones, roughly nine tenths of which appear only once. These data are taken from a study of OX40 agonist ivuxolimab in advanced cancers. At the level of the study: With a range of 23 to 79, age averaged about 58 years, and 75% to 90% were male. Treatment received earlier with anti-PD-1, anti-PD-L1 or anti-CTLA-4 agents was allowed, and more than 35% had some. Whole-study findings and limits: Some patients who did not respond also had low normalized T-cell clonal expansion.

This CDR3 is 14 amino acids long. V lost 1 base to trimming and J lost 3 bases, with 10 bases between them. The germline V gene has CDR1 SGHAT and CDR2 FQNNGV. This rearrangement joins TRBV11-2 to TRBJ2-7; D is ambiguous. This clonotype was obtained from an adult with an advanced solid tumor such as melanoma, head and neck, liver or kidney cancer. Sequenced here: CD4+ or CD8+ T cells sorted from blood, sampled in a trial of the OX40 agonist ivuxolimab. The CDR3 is CASSLVVTSYEQYF. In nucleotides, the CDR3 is TGTGCCAGCAGCTTAGTTGTTACCAGCTACGAGCAGTACTTC.